These 3 T cell receptor beta chains share one sample of origin, sequenced in a study of beta chain features in type 1 diabetes. cDNA synthesis used the whole RNA isolate, giving expressed TCRB sequences. Some clones are missing from TCRdb's copy, which holds only in-frame ones; the method was immunoSEQ multiplex PCR. The sample records about 900,000 clones, about 17% being singletons. The sample consisted of naive CD4+ T cells from blood. Every receptor here comes from a woman aged 18-29 years in good health.

This chain uses TRBV7-8 with TRBJ1-4, with 7 positions matching TRBD1. With 3 bases clipped from V and 5 bases from J, the junction kept 9 bases outside the gene matches. Germline lookup yields CDR1 SGHVS and CDR2 FQNEAQ. This CDR3 contains 16 residues. The CDR3 DNA reads as TGTGCCAGCAGCTTTTCGGTTGACAGGGCGAATGAAAAACTGTTTTTT. It translates to CASSFSVDRANEKLFF.

The J gene is TRBJ1-2, the V gene TRBV14; no clear D gene. Trimming took 1 base from V and 7 from J, leaving 7 bases between them. The CDR3 is 12 residues long. CDR1 is SGHDN and CDR2 is FVKESK in the germline V gene. CDR3 DNA: TGTGCCAGCAGCCAAGTAGATCGTGGCTACACCTTC. This codes for CASSQVDRGYTF.

The chain carries TRBV18 and TRBJ2-7, with D perhaps assigned TRBD1 or TRBD2 (5 bases each). Germline loops: CDR1 KGHSH, CDR2 LQKENI. The V end lost 0 bases, the J end lost 5 bases, and 17 bases lay between the germline ends. The CDR3 has 16 residues. The CDR3 sequence is CASSPPSSARENEQYF. CDR3 nucleotide sequence: TGTGCCAGCTCACCACCGTCTTCCGCCAGGGAGAACGAGCAGTACTTC.